The source of this T cell receptor beta chain is a study of regulatory T cells in long-lasting Graves disease. Building the TCR beta libraries relied on iRepertoire HTBI primers, and CDR3 regions underwent Arm-PCR. Using its own MiXCR run on the multiplex PCR reads, TCRdb lists one record per CDR3 protein. The sample has 400,000 to 600,000 distinct CDR3 sequences; roughly 21% are singletons. With 5 bases removed from V and 0 bases from J, the gap between germline ends came to 16 bases. This CDR3 region has 16 residues. Germline CDR1 is LNHDA and CDR2 is SQIVND (reference sequence). Time point: persistent/refractory GD, antithyroid drugs over 5 years with positive TRAb. From RNA extracted from PBMCs, the TCR library was made. This clonotype was seen ten or more times.

The sample here was peripheral blood mononuclear cells (PBMCs), taken when the disease was refractory, from a patient treated with antithyroid drugs. The TCR was taken from a female donor with Graves disease. The chain has TRBV19 and TRBJ1-1, with D possibly being TRBD1 (6 bases). The CDR3 here is CASSFPPGAMNTEAFF. CDR3 coding DNA: TGTGCCAGTAGTTTCCCTCCGGGGGCAATGAACACTGAAGCTTTCTTT.